The 7 T cell receptor beta chains below were found in one sample sequenced in a study of shared T cell receptors in the human thymus. Sequencing used immunoSEQ multiplex PCR; TCRdb keeps in-frame clones, though not all of them. The data contain 550,000 to 800,000 clones, 75% to 90% of them singletons. Another study also made use of these data, one on human thymus T cells.

The sample consisted of thymocytes. The receptors stem from a girl under three years old with a congenital heart defect.

V and J are TRBV9 and TRBJ2-4; the D gene is possibly TRBD1 (6 bases). Trimming removed 0 bases at V and 8 bases at J, with 12 bases between. The CDR3 consists of 14 residues. CDR1 and CDR2 (germline): SGDLS, YYNGEE. For the CDR3, the DNA is TGTGCCAGCAGCGTAGCGGCAGGGGCCCACATTCAGTACTTC. It translates to CASSVAAGAHIQYF.

The J gene is TRBJ1-2, the V gene TRBV25-1; D call uncertain. Per germline, CDR1 MGHDK and CDR2 SYGVNS. Trimming removed 4 bases at V and 7 bases at J, with 13 bases between. The CDR3 consists of 13 residues. The CDR3 here is CASSVSPSGGYTF. CDR3 bases: TGTGCCAGCAGTGTATCCCCCTCGGGTGGCTACACCTTC.

This sequence joins TRBV6-1 and TRBJ1-6; TRBD1 aligns across 7 bases. The CDR3 loop spans 15 amino acids. Germline V CDR1 and CDR2: MNHNS, SASEGT. Unmatched junction bases numbered 9, after V lost 6 bases and J lost 7 bases. The CDR3 sequence: CASRTRGTENSPLHF. CDR3 in DNA: TGTGCCAGCAGGACCCGCGGGACAGAGAATTCACCCCTCCACTTT.

V is TRBV5-1 and J is TRBJ1-1; D is unresolved. This CDR3 is built from 16 residues. Germline-derived CDR1 and CDR2 are SGHRS and YFSETQ. Trimming took off 0 bases at V and 3 bases at J, with 15 bases between the two ends. This chain's CDR3 is CASSLAGGEMDTEAFF. The CDR3 nucleotides are TGCGCCAGCAGCTTGGCCGGCGGGGAGATGGACACTGAAGCTTTCTTT. Combining the CDR3 with reference TRBV5-1 and TRBJ1-1 gives the whole variable domain KAGVTQTPRYLIKTRGQQVTLSCSPISGHRSVSWYQQTPGQGLQFLFEYFSETQRNKGNFPGRFSGRQFSNSRSEMNVSTLELGDSALYLCASSLAGGEMDTEAFFGQGTRLTVV.

This chain links TRBV7-9 with TRBJ2-7, with TRBD1 as a possible D gene (6 bases). The V gene's germline CDR1 is SEHNR and CDR2 FQNEAQ (reference sequence). There are 12 residues in the CDR3. V lost 5 bases, J lost 5 bases, and 10 bases lay in between. The CDR3: CASSHRDNEQYF. CDR3 sequence (DNA): TGTGCCAGCAGCCACCGGGACAACGAGCAGTACTTC.

V is TRBV19 and J is TRBJ1-1, with 9 bases that match TRBD1. The CDR3 is 14 amino acids. The ends lost 3 bases at V and 5 bases at J; junction bases unmatched: 4. CDR1 is LNHDA and CDR2 is SQIVND in the germline V gene (reference sequence). The CDR3 sequence is CASSMETGGTEAFF. CDR3 bases: TGTGCCAGTAGTATGGAGACAGGGGGTACTGAAGCTTTCTTT.

The chain has TRBV5-1 and TRBJ2-3; 8 bases match TRBD1. From germline, CDR1 is SGHRS and CDR2 YFSETQ. The CDR3 contains 16 residues. The V and J ends lost 0 bases and 0 bases, in that order; junction bases with no gene match: 3. The DNA of the CDR3 is TGCGCCAGCAGCTTGGTGGGGACAGGAAGCACAGATACGCAGTATTTT. Its translation is CASSLVGTGSTDTQYF.